The T cell receptor (beta chain) described here comes from a study of CD8+ T cells in alopecia areata. General observations from the study: Lesional scalp exceeded normal scalp in clonality, especially in alopecia totalis/universalis. Scalp samples also yield sequences of resident alphabeta T cells from normal skin.

Individuals with alopecia areata gave both lesional scalp punch biopsies and peripheral blood for collection. In the case of this clone: The antigen remains undetermined.

Germline V gives CDR1 SGHDN, CDR2 FVKESK. The CDR3 consists of 15 residues. Trimming took 2 bases from V and 13 from J, leaving 21 bases between them. In each case, RNA was isolated and then reverse transcribed into cDNA as the sequencing template. The protocol was immunoSEQ multiplex PCR, while the TCRdb copy is restricted to in-frame clones and leaves out a portion. The sample consists of about 12,000 clones, roughly 56% of them appearing once. V gene TRBV14 combines with J gene TRBJ2-1, with D maybe TRBD2 (5 bases). This sequence originates from a human donor with alopecia areata. Sequencing used skin. CDR3 sequence: CASSQSHQDGVIQFF. CDR3 DNA sequence: TGTGCCAGCAGCCAAAGTCACCAAGACGGGGTAATACAGTTCTTC.